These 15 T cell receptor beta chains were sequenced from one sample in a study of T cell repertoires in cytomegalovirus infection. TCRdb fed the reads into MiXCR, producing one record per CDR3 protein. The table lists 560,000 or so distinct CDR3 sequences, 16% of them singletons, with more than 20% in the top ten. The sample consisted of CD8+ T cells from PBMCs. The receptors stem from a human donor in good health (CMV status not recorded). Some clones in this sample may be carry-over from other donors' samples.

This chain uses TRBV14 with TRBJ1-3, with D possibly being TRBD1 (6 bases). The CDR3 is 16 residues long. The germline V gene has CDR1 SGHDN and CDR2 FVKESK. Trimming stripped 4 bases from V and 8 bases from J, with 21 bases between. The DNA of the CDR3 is TGTGCCAGCAGCCTCCCCACGGGGACACCCGGGGACACCATATATTTT. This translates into CASSLPTGTPGDTIYF.

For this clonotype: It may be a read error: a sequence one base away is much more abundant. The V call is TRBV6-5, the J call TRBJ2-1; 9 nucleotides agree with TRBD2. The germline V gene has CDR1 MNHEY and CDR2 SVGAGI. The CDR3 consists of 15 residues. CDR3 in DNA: TGTGCCAGCAGTTACGGTCGCGGGGGGGCCAATAAGCAGTTCTTC. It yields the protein CASSYGRGGANKQFF.

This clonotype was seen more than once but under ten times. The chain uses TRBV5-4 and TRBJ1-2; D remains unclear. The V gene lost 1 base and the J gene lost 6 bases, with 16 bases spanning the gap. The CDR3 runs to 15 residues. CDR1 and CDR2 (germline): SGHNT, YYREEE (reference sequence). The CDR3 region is CASSLWAGPQDGYTF. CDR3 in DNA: TGTGCCAGCAGCTTGTGGGCAGGACCTCAGGATGGCTACACCTTC.

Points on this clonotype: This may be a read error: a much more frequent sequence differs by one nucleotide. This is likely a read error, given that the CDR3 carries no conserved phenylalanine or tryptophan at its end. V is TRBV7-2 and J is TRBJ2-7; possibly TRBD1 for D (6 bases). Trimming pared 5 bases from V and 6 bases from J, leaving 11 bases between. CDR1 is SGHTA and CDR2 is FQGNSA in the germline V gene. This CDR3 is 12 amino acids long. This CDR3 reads CASSLAGVEQYL. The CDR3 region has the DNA TGTGCCAGCAGCCTCGCAGGGGTCGAGCAGTACTTA.

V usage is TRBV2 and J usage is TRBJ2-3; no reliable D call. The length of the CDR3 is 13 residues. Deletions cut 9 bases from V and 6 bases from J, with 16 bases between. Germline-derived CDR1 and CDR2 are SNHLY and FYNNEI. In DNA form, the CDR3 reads TGTGCCAGGGACGGACGACCGGAGGATACGCAGTATTTT. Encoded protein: CARDGRPEDTQYF.

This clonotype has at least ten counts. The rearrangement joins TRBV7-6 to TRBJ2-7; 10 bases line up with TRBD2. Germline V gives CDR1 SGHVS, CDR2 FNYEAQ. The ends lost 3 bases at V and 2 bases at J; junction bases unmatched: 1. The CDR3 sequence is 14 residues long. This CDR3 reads CASSFTSGTYEQYF. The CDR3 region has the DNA TGTGCCAGCAGCTTTACTAGCGGGACCTACGAGCAGTACTTC.

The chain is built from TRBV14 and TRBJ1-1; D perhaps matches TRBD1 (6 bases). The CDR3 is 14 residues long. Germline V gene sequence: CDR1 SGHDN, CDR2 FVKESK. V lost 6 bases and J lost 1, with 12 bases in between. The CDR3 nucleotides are TGTGCCAGCAGGGCAGGGGTAAGGAACACTGAAGCTTTCTTT. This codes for CASRAGVRNTEAFF.

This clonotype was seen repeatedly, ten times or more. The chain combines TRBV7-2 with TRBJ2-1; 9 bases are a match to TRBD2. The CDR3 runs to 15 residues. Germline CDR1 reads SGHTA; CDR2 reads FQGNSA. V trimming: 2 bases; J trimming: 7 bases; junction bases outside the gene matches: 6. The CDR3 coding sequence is TGTGCCAGCAGCTTACCAGCGGGAGGATCTAATGAGCAGTTCTTC. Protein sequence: CASSLPAGGSNEQFF.

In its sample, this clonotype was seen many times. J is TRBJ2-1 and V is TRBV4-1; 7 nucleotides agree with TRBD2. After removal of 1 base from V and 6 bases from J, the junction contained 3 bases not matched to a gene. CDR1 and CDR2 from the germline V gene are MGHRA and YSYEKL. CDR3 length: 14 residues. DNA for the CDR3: TGCGCCAGCAGCCAAGCGGGAGGAATCAATGAGCAGTTCTTC. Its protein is CASSQAGGINEQFF.

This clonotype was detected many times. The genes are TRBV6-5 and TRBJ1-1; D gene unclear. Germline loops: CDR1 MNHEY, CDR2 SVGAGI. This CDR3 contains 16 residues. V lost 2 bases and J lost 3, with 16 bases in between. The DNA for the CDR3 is TGTGCCAGCAGTTACAGGGCGGCCATCAAGGACACTGAAGCTTTCTTT. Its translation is CASSYRAAIKDTEAFF.

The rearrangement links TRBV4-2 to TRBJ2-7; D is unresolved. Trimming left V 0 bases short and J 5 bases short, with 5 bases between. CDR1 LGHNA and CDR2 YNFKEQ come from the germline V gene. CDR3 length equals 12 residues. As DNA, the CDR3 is TGTGCCAGCAGCCAAGAGAGCCACGAGCAGTACTTC. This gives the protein CASSQESHEQYF.

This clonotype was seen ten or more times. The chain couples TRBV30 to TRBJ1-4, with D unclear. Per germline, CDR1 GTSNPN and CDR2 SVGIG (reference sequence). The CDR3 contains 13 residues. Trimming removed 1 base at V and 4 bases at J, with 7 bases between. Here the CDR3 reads CAWSDGSNEKLFF. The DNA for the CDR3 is TGTGCCTGGAGTGACGGAAGTAATGAAAAACTGTTTTTT.

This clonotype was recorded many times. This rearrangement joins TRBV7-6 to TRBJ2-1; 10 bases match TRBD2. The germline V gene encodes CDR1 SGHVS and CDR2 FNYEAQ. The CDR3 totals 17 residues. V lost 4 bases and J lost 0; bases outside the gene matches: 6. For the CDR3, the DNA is TGTGCCAGCAGCTCGGTAGCGGGGGGCATCTCCTACAATGAGCAGTTCTTC. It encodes CASSSVAGGISYNEQFF. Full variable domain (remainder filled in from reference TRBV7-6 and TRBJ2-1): GAGVSQSPRYKVTKRGQDVALRCDPISGHVSLYWYRQALGQGPEFLTYFNYEAQQDKSGLPNDRFSAERPEGSISTLTIQRTEQRDSAMYRCASSSVAGGISYNEQFFGPGTRLTVL.

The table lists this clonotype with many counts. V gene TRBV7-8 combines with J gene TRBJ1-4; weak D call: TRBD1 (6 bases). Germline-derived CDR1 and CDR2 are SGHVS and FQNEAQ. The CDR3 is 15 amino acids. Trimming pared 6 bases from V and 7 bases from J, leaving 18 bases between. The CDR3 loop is CASSSPGARGEKLFF. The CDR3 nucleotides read TGTGCCAGCAGTTCTCCAGGGGCCAGGGGTGAAAAACTGTTTTTT.

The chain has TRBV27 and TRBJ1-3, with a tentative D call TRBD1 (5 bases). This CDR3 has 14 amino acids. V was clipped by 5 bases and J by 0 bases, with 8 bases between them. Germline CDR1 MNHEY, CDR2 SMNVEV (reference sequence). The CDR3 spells CASSRGPSGNTIYF. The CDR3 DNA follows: TGTGCCAGCAGTCGGGGCCCCTCTGGAAACACCATATATTTT.